This T cell receptor (beta chain) is drawn from a study of shared clonotypes between healthy human individuals (dated by TCRdb to about 2020). Describing the broader study: A few men and two women, aged 18 to 49 years, made up the cohort. Between about 0.9 and 9 billion PBMCs per donor were obtained by leukapheresis. To increase sequencing depth and limit assay-specific biases, TCR repertoire library preparation and sequencing were carried out by different laboratories using diverse techniques. For each donor, CD4 naive and CD4 memory were each given three plates, CD8 naive was given two plates, and CD8 memory was given one plate. Blood TCR repertoires of a handful of healthy adults were deeply sequenced to estimate repertoire size and the extent of clonotype sharing between individuals. What the work shows at the level of the full study, not this receptor alone: When four donors were compared, the shared fraction of clonotypes was approximately 5% for naive CD4, 3.5% to 4% for naive CD8, more than 2% for memory CD4, and approximately 0.4% for memory CD8. Compared with non-shared clonotypes, the clonotypes found in all four sorted-subset donors had higher generation probabilities. Rarefaction of sorted-subset datasets indicated incomplete sequencing despite the large sequencing depth. The genetic and exposure-history diversity represented was limited by the small number of donors. Sampling was restricted to blood, and TCR repertoires in tissues likely differ from the TCR repertoires found in blood. Pairwise subsampling led to the expectation that sequencing depth would affect the degree of clonotype sharing among donors. Naive subsets generally had larger estimated clonotype richness than memory subsets did.

Using the deep immunoSEQ assay, TCR CDR3 regions were amplified from genomic DNA by multiplex PCR. Genomic DNA extracted from each cell subset was distributed evenly over all wells of several immunoSEQ 96-well plates, and each plate served as one replicate. For sorted subsets, each replicate PCR was loaded with roughly 0.2 ug genomic DNA, equivalent to about 30,000 T cell genomes. Purified libraries were measured with a Qubit 3.0 fluorometer, size-checked on a Bioanalyzer 2100, and measured again with the KAPA Library Quantification kit. Each immunoSEQ 96-well plate was sequenced on its own single-read 150-cycle Illumina NextSeq 550 flow cell. Under the source paper's analysis protocol: Because the immunoSEQ output held only junctional sequences and lacked quality scores, the filtering could not match the filtering applied to full-length reads. To assign V/J genes and CDR3, sequences were annotated using PyIR, a Python wrapper for IgBLAST v1.9, with IMGT germline references. Reads were filtered out if the reads had weak V/J assignments (E-value above 1e-6), no CDR3, stop codons, out-of-frame junctions, or ambiguous translated residues. V3J clonotypes were defined as sequences sharing an identical inferred V gene, J gene, and CDR3 amino acid sequence. The percentage overlap between two repertoires was calculated by dividing the number of shared unique clonotypes by the size of the smaller repertoire. Repertoire richness was assessed with RTK rarefaction, the Chao1 estimator, and Recon v2.1 estimates of unobserved clonotypes. OLGA was used to compute generation probabilities for all TCRbeta clonotypes that the gDNA method yielded from four donors. TCRdb provides this immuneACCESS table in a form limited to in-frame rearrangements. Some clones are lacking; in checked studies, under half of them reflect an unresolved V gene, and why the rest are absent is not known. That table gives V, J and clone size, and the DNA gave D and trimming. The sample table records 850,000 to 1,200,000 clones; roughly 80% of these occur just once. The ten largest account for 1.2% to 1.5% of the sample.

The CDR3 covers 15 residues, taking in both the cysteine and the phenylalanine. Of the read, only the CDR3 DNA is kept; its 45 bases are in frame from base 1. Donors were healthy HIV-negative adults with no recently reported acute infections or vaccinations. Every donor was a Caucasian adult living in Nashville, Tennessee, USA. CD4+ T cells were enriched through magnetic negative selection, after which naive cells were positively selected on CD45RA and the remaining negative fraction served as the memory subset. Blood was obtained by leukapheresis, after which PBMCs were separated by Ficoll-Histopaque density gradient centrifugation and cryopreserved in liquid nitrogen vapor phase. Analytical flow cytometry was used to check the purity and quantity of every magnetically sorted T cell population. Genomic DNA was isolated from each sorted fraction and quantified by UV absorbance on a Nanodrop 2000c.

This clone was found a few times. The antigen it recognizes is unknown. No quality values exist for individual bases; no much larger clone is one base distant. Sequencing used memory CD4+ T cells sorted from blood. Interpreted using the paper, the cell subset or site label stands for: CD45RA-negative fraction. This clonotype was sampled from a man aged 18 to 29 in good health. The chain is encoded by TRBV21-1 joined to TRBJ2-3; the table gives TRBD1 as D, unverified against the DNA. TRBV21-1 is marked as a pseudogene. The CDR3 amino acid sequence is: CASIVDRGPEDTQYF. The DNA sequence follows: TGTGCCAGCATCGTCGACAGGGGACCAGAAGATACGCAGTATTTT.